One sample yielded the 20 T cell receptor beta chains listed below, sequenced in a study of shared clonotypes between healthy human individuals. Sequenced by immunoSEQ multiplex PCR; TCRdb stores in-frame clones only, minus some. The table records roughly 2,000,000 clones, 85% to 95% of them present only once. Naive CD8 cells were CD45RO-negative, positively selected for CCR7, excluding terminally differentiated effector memory CD45RA+ cells. The sample comprised naive CD8+ T cells from PBMCs. These receptors originate from a man aged 18 to 30 in good health. Some clones in this sample may be carry-over from other donors' samples.

The chain combines TRBV19 with TRBJ2-1; 13 bases agree with TRBD2. There are 16 residues in the CDR3. Looked up from germline, CDR1 is LNHDA and CDR2 is SQIVND (reference sequence). The V gene end was trimmed by 7 bases and the J gene end by 3 bases; junction bases not matched to a gene: 6. The chain's CDR3 is CASTVGLAGDYNEQFF. The CDR3 coding sequence is TGTGCCAGTACCGTCGGACTAGCGGGAGACTACAATGAGCAGTTCTTC.

The chain uses TRBV5-4 and TRBJ2-7; TRBD2 matches 9 bases. The CDR3 length is 16 residues. Germline V gives CDR1 SGHNT, CDR2 YYREEE (reference sequence). Trimming at V came to 4 bases and at J to 5 bases, leaving 13 bases not matched to a gene. Here the CDR3 DNA reads TGTGCCAGCAGCGTGATCGGGACTAGCAGAGGTCACGAGCAGTACTTC. It encodes CASSVIGTSRGHEQYF.

The chain has TRBV7-9 and TRBJ1-3; no firm D call. Germline values: CDR1 SEHNR, CDR2 FQNEAQ (reference sequence). Trimming stripped 4 bases from V and 0 bases from J, with 10 bases between. The CDR3 has 15 residues. The CDR3 spells CASSSARASGNTIYF. CDR3 in DNA: TGTGCCAGCAGCTCCGCTCGGGCCTCTGGAAACACCATATATTTT.

The rearrangement uses TRBV28 and TRBJ2-5; TRBD2 aligns across 10 bases. J lost 5 bases, V lost 5 bases, and 14 bases had no gene match. The CDR3 length is 17 residues. CDR1 and CDR2 (germline): MDHEN, SYDVKM. The CDR3: CASSTGLAGGPSETQYF. The CDR3 coding sequence is TGTGCCAGCAGTACAGGGTTAGCGGGAGGCCCCTCGGAGACCCAGTACTTC.

V gene TRBV4-1 combines with J gene TRBJ1-3; D unclear. The CDR3 consists of 15 residues. V lost 1 base and J lost 8, with 15 bases in between. Per germline, CDR1 MGHRA and CDR2 YSYEKL. This chain's CDR3 is CASSQVIGETHTIYF. CDR3 nucleotide sequence: TGCGCCAGCAGCCAAGTTATCGGGGAGACTCACACCATATATTTT.

In this sample, this clone turned up once. J is TRBJ2-1 and V is TRBV4-1, with TRBD1 matching over 9 bases. CDR1 is MGHRA and CDR2 is YSYEKL in the germline V gene. The trim removed 1 base at V and 5 bases at J, leaving 6 bases unmatched. CDR3 length: 16 amino acids. CDR3 in DNA: TGCGCCAGCAGCCAAGTTCAAGGGACAGGGAACAATGAGCAGTTCTTC. This translates into CASSQVQGTGNNEQFF.

The J gene is TRBJ2-7, the V gene TRBV28, with TRBD1 as a possible D gene (6 bases). The CDR3 is 12 amino acids. Germline CDR1 reads MDHEN; CDR2 reads SYDVKM. V lost 6 bases and J 3 bases, leaving 9 bases between the germline ends. In DNA, the CDR3 is TGTGCCAGCAGGGTCAGGGGCTACGAGCAGTACTTC. It encodes CASRVRGYEQYF.

The rearrangement uses TRBV4-3 and TRBJ2-2; no clear D. The V end lost 0 bases, the J end lost 3 bases, and 17 bases lay between the germline ends. The CDR3 runs 18 residues. From germline, CDR1 is LGHNA and CDR2 YSLEER. The CDR3 DNA reads as TGCGCCAGCAGCCAAGATAGGGCGTCAGCTTCTTACACCGGGGAGCTGTTTTTT. It specifies CASSQDRASASYTGELFF.

The CDR3 region is CASSTGTSGSTDTQYF. DNA of the CDR3: TGCGCCAGCAGTACCGGGACTAGCGGTAGCACAGATACGCAGTATTTT. The V gene is TRBV10-1, the J gene TRBJ2-3; 11 nucleotides align to TRBD2. V lost 5 bases, J lost 0 bases, and 4 bases stayed unmatched. The CDR3 covers 16 residues. Germline V gene sequence: CDR1 WNHNN, CDR2 SYGVQD (reference sequence).

The V gene is TRBV9, the J gene TRBJ2-2; perhaps TRBD2 as D (6 bases). The CDR3 totals 16 residues. Germline V gene data show CDR1 as SGDLS and CDR2 as YYNGEE. The ends were cut back, 0 bases at V and 0 bases at J, with 9 bases in the middle. The CDR3 loop is CASSVGGLPNTGELFF. The CDR3 coding sequence is TGTGCCAGCAGCGTAGGGGGACTCCCGAACACCGGGGAGCTGTTTTTT.

The rearrangement joins TRBV29-1 to TRBJ2-4; D is tentatively TRBD1 or TRBD2 (5 bases each). Germline CDR1 and CDR2: SQVTM and ANQGSEA. Trimming cost V 7 bases and J 4 bases, with 14 bases left between them. The CDR3 runs 13 residues. The CDR3 is CSARDPKKNIQYF. DNA of the CDR3: TGCAGCGCCCGGGACCCCAAAAAAAACATTCAGTACTTC.

The chain couples TRBV6-6 to TRBJ1-1, with a tentative D call TRBD1 (5 bases). This CDR3 has 14 residues. V gave up 4 bases and J gave up 1 base, with 10 bases separating them. CDR1 is MNHNY, CDR2 SVGAGI, per germline (reference sequence). In DNA form, the CDR3 reads TGTGCCAGCAGTTTCACGACAGCGAACACTGAAGCTTTCTTT. Encoded protein: CASSFTTANTEAFF.

Note on this clone: In the same sample, other DNA sequences code for this CDR3. The chain links TRBV19 to TRBJ2-7; D might be TRBD1 (6 bases). This CDR3 has 12 amino acids. The ends were cut back, 5 bases at V and 3 bases at J, with 8 bases in the middle. Germline values: CDR1 LNHDA, CDR2 SQIVND (reference sequence). The CDR3 loop is CASSRGGYEQYF. The CDR3 DNA is TGTGCCAGTAGTCGAGGGGGCTACGAGCAGTACTTC.

This chain uses TRBV5-6 with TRBJ2-5; D perhaps matches TRBD2 (6 bases). Between the trimmed V and J ends, which lost 4 bases and 7 bases, there was a span of 14 bases. CDR1 is SGHDT, CDR2 YYEEEE, per germline. This CDR3 contains 13 residues. The CDR3 DNA reads as TGTGCCAGCAGCCCCGGGTTCGGGGGGACCCAGTACTTC. Protein product: CASSPGFGGTQYF.

The chain joins TRBV4-1 to TRBJ1-1; D not resolved. CDR1 is MGHRA and CDR2 is YSYEKL in the germline V gene. Trimming pared 1 base from V and 6 bases from J, leaving 12 bases between. This CDR3 has 14 amino acids. The CDR3 here is CASSQVAGRAEAFF. In DNA form, the CDR3 reads TGCGCCAGCAGCCAAGTGGCAGGACGCGCTGAAGCTTTCTTT.

The rearrangement uses TRBV2 and TRBJ2-5; D remains unclear. Trimming shortened V by 6 bases and J by 2 bases, and 1 base separated the two germline ends. There are 10 residues in the CDR3. Germline CDR1 is SNHLY and CDR2 is FYNNEI. CDR3 amino acids: CASRQETQYF. CDR3 DNA: TGTGCCAGCAGGCAAGAGACCCAGTACTTC.

The chain is built from TRBV27 and TRBJ1-4; perhaps TRBD1 as D (5 bases). Germline CDR1 is MNHEY and CDR2 is SMNVEV (reference sequence). CDR3 size: 15 residues. The ends were cut back, 8 bases at V and 4 bases at J, with 17 bases in the middle. The CDR3 coding sequence is TGTGCCAGCCCTCCCGACAGAAAATTTAATGAAAAACTGTTTTTT. Translating gives CASPPDRKFNEKLFF.

This clone appeared a single time. The rearrangement uses TRBV19 and TRBJ2-6; D is unresolved. The germline gives CDR1 LNHDA, CDR2 SQIVND (reference sequence). Trimming stripped 8 bases from V and 0 bases from J, with 11 bases between. CDR3 length equals 15 residues. As DNA, the CDR3 is TGTGCCAGTGGCGGTGGAGTCTCTGGGGCCAACGTCCTGACTTTC. Amino acids: CASGGGVSGANVLTF.

The rearrangement joins TRBV27 to TRBJ2-1, with D perhaps TRBD2 (5 bases). V lost 7 bases, J lost 7 bases, and 17 bases lay in between. This CDR3 comprises 14 residues. Germline V CDR1 and CDR2: MNHEY, SMNVEV (reference sequence). CDR3 residues: CASTNGVLGNEQFF. The CDR3, as DNA: TGTGCCAGCACTAACGGGGTCTTGGGTAATGAGCAGTTCTTC.

The chain employs TRBV30 and TRBJ2-7; 13 positions agree with TRBD2. Trimming took 4 bases from V and 7 from J; bases not matched to a gene: 16. This CDR3 contains 17 residues. Germline CDR1 GTSNPN, CDR2 SVGIG (reference sequence). The chain's CDR3 is CAWMKEKGTSGTREQYF. DNA for the CDR3: TGTGCCTGGATGAAAGAAAAAGGGACTAGCGGGACGCGAGAGCAGTACTTC.